A single T cell receptor beta chain is shown here with its context. The data derive from a study of blood T cell repertoires in COVID-19. At the level of the study: Samples came from the United States, Italy and Spain, spanning acute and convalescent COVID-19. T cells, B-cell-depleted T cells, or PBMCs provided the cDNA or gDNA that served as material.

The CDR3 consists of 13 residues. Germline loops: CDR1 PRHDT, CDR2 FYEKMQ (reference sequence). Trimming cost V 2 bases and J 7 bases, with 11 bases left between them. Authors' processing steps: Counts of nucleated cells, estimated from reference gene primer amplification, were obtained. The protocol was immunoSEQ multiplex PCR, while the TCRdb copy is restricted to in-frame clones and leaves out a portion. V, J and clone size derive from that table, while D and trimming were established from the DNA sequence. The sample consists of tens of thousands of clones, around 79% of them appearing once. This sequence joins TRBV13 and TRBJ1-2, with D possibly matching TRBD1 (6 bases). The source is a human donor in a cohort sampled during active COVID-19. The material sequenced was peripheral blood. CDR3 nucleotides: TGTGCCAGCAGCTTATGGGACATCGGTGGCTACACCTTC. Encoded protein: CASSLWDIGGYTF.